The rows below give T cell receptor beta chains drawn from one sample of a study of Ad26.COV2.S vaccination and SARS-CoV-2 variants. Profiled with immunoSEQ multiplex PCR; TCRdb holds only in-frame clones, not every one. This sample has 150,000 to 200,000 clones, with roughly 85% found just once. Sequenced material: peripheral blood, taken after recovery from COVID-19. The receptors shown here come from a human donor who had recovered from COVID-19. Each CDR3 is given with its conserved first and last residue. Fields, in order: J gene, D gene, clone size, V gene, CDR3 protein, CDR3 DNA. The D gene is left open where the match is weak. Clone size is shown for a subset of rows, as once, few, many or a class of expanded clone.

TRBJ2-2 | - | - | TRBV9 | CASSVATDGELFF | TGTGCCAGCAGCGTAGCTACGGACGGGGAGCTGTTTTTT
TRBJ1-5 | - | - | TRBV15 | CATSRDIRGSNQPQHF | TGTGCCACCAGCAGAGATATAAGGGGATCTAATCAGCCCCAGCATTTT
TRBJ2-7 | - | - | TRBV18 | CASSLKSTYEQYF | TGTGCCAGCTCACTAAAGTCTACCTACGAGCAGTACTTC
TRBJ1-1 | TRBD1 | - | TRBV5-4 | CASSGGTDNTEAFF | TGTGCCAGCAGCGGAGGGACAGATAACACTGAAGCTTTCTTT
TRBJ1-2 | - | - | TRBV5-1 | CASSWDGPNYGYTF | TGCGCCAGCAGCTGGGACGGGCCTAACTATGGCTACACCTTC
TRBJ2-2 | - | - | TRBV7-3 | CASSFRRATNTGELFF | TGTGCCAGCAGCTTTAGGAGGGCCACGAACACCGGGGAGCTGTTTTTT
TRBJ2-5 | TRBD1 | once | TRBV2 | CASIGDRGRETQYF | TGTGCCAGCATCGGGGACAGGGGGCGTGAGACCCAGTACTTC
TRBJ2-7 | TRBD1 | - | TRBV2 | CAIPGQGYEQYF | TGTGCCATCCCGGGACAGGGCTACGAGCAGTACTTC
TRBJ1-1 | - | - | TRBV6-4 | CASSGGSEAFF | TGTGCCAGCAGTGGAGGCAGCGAAGCTTTCTTT
TRBJ1-1 | - | few | TRBV7-8 | CASSLVGDTEAFF | TGTGCCAGCAGCTTAGTTGGGGACACTGAAGCTTTCTTT
TRBJ2-1 | - | - | TRBV5-5 | CASSLALLSNNEQFF | TGTGCCAGCAGCTTGGCCCTGTTAAGTAACAATGAGCAGTTCTTC
TRBJ2-1 | TRBD2 | - | TRBV19 | CASSTLAGGGNEQFF | TGTGCCAGTAGTACCTTAGCGGGGGGAGGGAATGAGCAGTTCTTC
TRBJ1-6 | TRBD1 | - | TRBV7-3 | CASSQGQYNSPLHF | TGTGCCAGCAGCCAGGGACAGTATAATTCACCCCTCCACTTT
TRBJ2-5 | TRBD2 | once | TRBV9 | CASSPTGTSYPETQYF | TGTGCCAGCAGCCCCACCGGGACTAGCTATCCAGAGACCCAGTACTTC
TRBJ2-3 | - | - | TRBV9 | CASSDEGLGTDTQYF | TGTGCCAGCAGCGACGAAGGTCTCGGCACAGATACGCAGTATTTT
TRBJ1-1 | TRBD1 | - | TRBV7-2 | CASSTRTGDTEAFF | TGTGCCAGCAGCACCCGGACAGGGGACACTGAAGCTTTCTTT
TRBJ1-4 | - | - | TRBV6-2/TRBV6-3 | CASSYKGRANEKLFF | TGTGCCAGCAGTTACAAGGGCAGGGCGAATGAAAAACTGTTTTTT
TRBJ2-7 | - | - | TRBV12-3/TRBV12-4 | CASRPTGPGEQYF | TGTGCCAGCAGACCTACTGGTCCTGGCGAGCAGTACTTC
TRBJ2-2 | - | - | TRBV7-8 | CASSLVGGWNTGELFF | TGTGCCAGCAGCTTAGTAGGGGGGTGGAACACCGGGGAGCTGTTTTTT
TRBJ2-7 | - | - | TRBV7-2 | CASSLRSDYYEQYF | TGTGCCAGCAGCTTACGGTCCGACTACTACGAGCAGTACTTC
TRBJ2-7 | TRBD2 | once | TRBV9 | CASSVELAGIYEQYF | TGTGCCAGCAGCGTAGAACTAGCGGGAATCTACGAGCAGTACTTC
TRBJ2-5 | - | once | TRBV11-2 | CASSLDPRQETQYF | TGTGCCAGCAGCTTAGATCCCCGACAAGAGACCCAGTACTTC
TRBJ2-5 | TRBD1 | few | TRBV5-1 | CASSLAGGQGSGETQYF | TGCGCCAGCAGCTTGGCAGGAGGACAGGGGAGTGGAGAGACCCAGTACTTC
TRBJ1-6 | TRBD1 | - | TRBV4-1 | CASSQHGTDNSPLHF | TGCGCCAGCAGCCAGCACGGGACAGATAATTCACCCCTCCACTTT
TRBJ1-2 | - | few | TRBV13 | CASSRDLPGYTF | TGTGCCAGCAGCCGGGACTTACCTGGCTACACCTTC
TRBJ2-5 | TRBD1 | - | TRBV7-9 | CASSFSRDRRYQETQYF | TGTGCCAGCAGCTTCTCCCGGGACAGGCGGTACCAAGAGACCCAGTACTTC
TRBJ1-1 | - | - | TRBV7-3 | CASSLSQDSMNTEAFF | TGTGCCAGCAGCTTAAGCCAGGATTCCATGAACACTGAAGCTTTCTTT
TRBJ1-5 | - | - | TRBV28 | CASSLPYRALNQPQHF | TGTGCCAGCAGTTTACCTTACAGGGCTCTCAATCAGCCCCAGCATTTT
TRBJ2-1 | TRBD2 | - | TRBV19 | CASSIANGGSSYNEQFF | TGTGCCAGTAGTATAGCGAACGGGGGGAGCTCCTACAATGAGCAGTTCTTC
TRBJ1-2 | - | - | TRBV5-6 | CASSSLYGYTF | TGTGCCAGCAGCTCGCTCTATGGCTACACCTTC
TRBJ2-1 | TRBD2 | - | TRBV20-1 | CSASSGRAINEQFF | TGCAGTGCGAGTAGCGGGAGGGCAATCAATGAGCAGTTCTTC
TRBJ2-3 | - | - | TRBV5-4 | CASSFAGGRTDTQYF | TGTGCCAGCAGCTTTGCCGGGGGTCGCACAGATACGCAGTATTTT
TRBJ2-2 | - | - | TRBV2 | CASRPRDTGELFF | TGTGCCAGCAGACCCAGGGACACCGGGGAGCTGTTTTTT
TRBJ1-2 | TRBD1 | - | TRBV7-2 | CASSYRDRNSYGYTF | TGTGCCAGCAGCTACCGGGACAGAAATTCCTATGGCTACACCTTC
TRBJ1-2 | TRBD1 | - | TRBV7-9 | CASSFPLDRGYYGYTF | TGTGCCAGCAGCTTCCCTTTAGACAGGGGTTATTATGGCTACACCTTC
TRBJ2-1 | - | - | TRBV21-1 | CASSKGAADNYNEQFF | TGTGCCAGCAGCAAAGGGGCGGCAGATAATTACAATGAGCAGTTCTTC
TRBJ2-1 | - | - | TRBV10-3 | CAISDMGGSQFF | TGTGCCATCAGTGATATGGGGGGTTCGCAGTTCTTC
TRBJ2-2 | - | - | TRBV5-6 | CASSWGPANTGELFF | TGTGCCAGCAGCTGGGGGCCCGCGAACACCGGGGAGCTGTTTTTT
TRBJ1-1 | - | - | TRBV7-8 | CASSLVGVGDTEAFF | TGTGCCAGCAGCTTAGTAGGGGTAGGGGACACTGAAGCTTTCTTT
TRBJ2-7 | - | once | TRBV5-6 | CASSGAWGRTYEQYF | TGTGCCAGCAGCGGGGCGTGGGGCCGTACCTACGAGCAGTACTTC
TRBJ1-2 | TRBD1 | few | TRBV2 | CASSRDSQNYGYTF | TGTGCCAGCAGTCGGGACAGCCAAAACTATGGCTACACCTTC